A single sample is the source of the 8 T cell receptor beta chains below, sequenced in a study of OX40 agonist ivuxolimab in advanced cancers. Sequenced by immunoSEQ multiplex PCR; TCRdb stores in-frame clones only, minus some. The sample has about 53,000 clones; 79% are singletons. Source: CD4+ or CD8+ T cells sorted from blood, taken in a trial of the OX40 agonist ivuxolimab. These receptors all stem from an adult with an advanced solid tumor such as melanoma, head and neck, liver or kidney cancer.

This chain's CDR3 is CASSKVEVPYEQYF. CDR3 nucleotides: TGTGCCAGTAGTAAGGTAGAGGTTCCCTACGAGCAGTACTTC. The chain carries TRBV19 and TRBJ2-7; D is uncertain. Per the germline V gene, CDR1 is LNHDA and CDR2 is SQIVND (reference sequence). V was clipped by 4 bases and J by 2 bases, with 12 bases between them. This CDR3 has 14 amino acids.

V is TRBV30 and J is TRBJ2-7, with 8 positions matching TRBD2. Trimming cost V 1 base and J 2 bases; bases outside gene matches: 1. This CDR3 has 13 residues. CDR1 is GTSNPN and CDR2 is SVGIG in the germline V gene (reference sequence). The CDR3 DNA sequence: TGTGCCTGGAGTGCGGGAGGGCCCTACGAGCAGTACTTC. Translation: CAWSAGGPYEQYF. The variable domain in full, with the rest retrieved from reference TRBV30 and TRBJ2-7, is SQTIHQWPATLVQPVGSPLSLECTVEGTSNPNLYWYRQAAGRGLQLLFYSVGIGQISSEVPQNLSASRPQDRQFILSSKKLLLSDSGFYLCAWSAGGPYEQYFGPGTRLTVT.

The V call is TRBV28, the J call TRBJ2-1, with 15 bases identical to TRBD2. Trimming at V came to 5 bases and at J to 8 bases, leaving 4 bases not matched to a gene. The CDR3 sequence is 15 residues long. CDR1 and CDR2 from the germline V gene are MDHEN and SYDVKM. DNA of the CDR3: TGTGCCAGCAGTCGTCGGACTAGCGGGAGGGATGAGCAGTTCTTC. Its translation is CASSRRTSGRDEQFF.

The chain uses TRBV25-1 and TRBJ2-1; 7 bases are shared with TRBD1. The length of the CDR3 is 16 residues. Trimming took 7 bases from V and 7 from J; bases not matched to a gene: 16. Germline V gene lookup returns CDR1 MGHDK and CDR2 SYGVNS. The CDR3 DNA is TGTGCCAGCACCCTTCTTGGGACAGCCGGGGTGAATGAGCAGTTCTTC. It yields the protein CASTLLGTAGVNEQFF.

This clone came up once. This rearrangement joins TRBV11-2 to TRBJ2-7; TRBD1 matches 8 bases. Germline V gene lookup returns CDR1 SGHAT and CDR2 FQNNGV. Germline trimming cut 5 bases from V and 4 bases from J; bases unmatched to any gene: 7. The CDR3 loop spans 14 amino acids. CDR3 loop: CASSNGQGSYEQYF. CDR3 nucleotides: TGTGCCAGCAGCAACGGACAGGGCTCATACGAGCAGTACTTC.

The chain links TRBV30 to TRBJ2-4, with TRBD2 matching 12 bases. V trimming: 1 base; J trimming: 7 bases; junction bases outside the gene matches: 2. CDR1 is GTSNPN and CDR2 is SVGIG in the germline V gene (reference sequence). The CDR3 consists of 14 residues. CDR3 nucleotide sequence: TGTGCCTGGAGTGGAACTAGCGGGAGGAACATTCAGTACTTC. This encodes CAWSGTSGRNIQYF.

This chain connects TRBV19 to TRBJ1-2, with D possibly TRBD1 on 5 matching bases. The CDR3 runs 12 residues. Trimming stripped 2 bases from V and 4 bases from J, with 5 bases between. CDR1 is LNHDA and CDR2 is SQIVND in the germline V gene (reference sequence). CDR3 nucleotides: TGTGCCAGTAGTATACAGGGCTATGGCTACACCTTC. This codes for CASSIQGYGYTF. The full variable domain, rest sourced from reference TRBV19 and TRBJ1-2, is DGGITQSPKYLFRKEGQNVTLSCEQNLNHDAMYWYRQDPGQGLRLIYYSQIVNDFQKGDIAEGYSVSREKKESFPLTVTSAQKNPTAFYLCASSIQGYGYTFGSGTRLTVV.

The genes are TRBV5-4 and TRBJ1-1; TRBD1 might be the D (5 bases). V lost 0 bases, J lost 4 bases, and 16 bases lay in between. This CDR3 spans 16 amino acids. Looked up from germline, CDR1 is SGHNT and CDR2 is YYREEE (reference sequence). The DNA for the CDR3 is TGTGCCAGCAGCTTGGGGGGGGAGGAATTAGGCACTGAAGCTTTCTTT. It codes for CASSLGGEELGTEAFF.